This T cell receptor beta chain was documented in a study of blood T cell repertoires in COVID-19. Overall study: Spain, Italy and the United States supplied samples that represented acute and convalescent COVID-19.

Original processing notes: Researchers report that nucleated cell counts were estimated from reference gene primer amplification. Libraries were prepared by immunoSEQ multiplex PCR; TCRdb keeps only in-frame clonotypes and omits some of them. V and J calls and clone size are as listed in that table; D and trimming were resolved from the DNA. The repertoire includes about 250,000 clones, around 88% of them detected once, and around 1.5% sits in the top ten. The germline V gene encodes CDR1 MDHEN and CDR2 SYDVKM. The germline V and J ends were trimmed by 3 bases and 10 bases, with 16 bases remaining between them. CDR3 length: 15 amino acids.

The V call is TRBV28, the J call TRBJ1-6, with D possibly TRBD1 on 5 matching bases. Sequencing was carried out using peripheral blood. The sequence derives from a man older than 75 with acute or convalescent COVID-19. CDR3 bases: TGTGCCAGCAGTTTGGAGGGGACGAAAATCTCACCCCTCCACTTT. It encodes CASSLEGTKISPLHF. Together with reference TRBV28 and TRBJ1-6, the CDR3 gives the full variable domain: DVKVTQSSRYLVKRTGEKVFLECVQDMDHENMFWYRQDPGLGLRLIYFSYDVKMKEKGDIPEGYSVSREKKERFSLILESASTNQTSMYLCASSLEGTKISPLHFGNGTRLTVT.